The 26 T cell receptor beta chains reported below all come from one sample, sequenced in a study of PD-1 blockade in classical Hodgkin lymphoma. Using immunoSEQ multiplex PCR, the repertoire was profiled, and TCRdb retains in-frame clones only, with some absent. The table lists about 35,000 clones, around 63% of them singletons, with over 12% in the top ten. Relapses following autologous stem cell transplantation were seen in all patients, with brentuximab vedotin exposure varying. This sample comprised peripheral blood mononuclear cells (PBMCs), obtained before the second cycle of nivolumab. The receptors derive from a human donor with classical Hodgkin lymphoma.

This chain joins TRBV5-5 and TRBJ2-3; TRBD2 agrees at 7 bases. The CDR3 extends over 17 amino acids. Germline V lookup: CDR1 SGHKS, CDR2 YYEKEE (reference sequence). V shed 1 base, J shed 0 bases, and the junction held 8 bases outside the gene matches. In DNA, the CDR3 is TGTGCCAGCAGCTTGAATGCGGCGGGGGTTAGCACAGATACGCAGTATTTT. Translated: CASSLNAAGVSTDTQYF.

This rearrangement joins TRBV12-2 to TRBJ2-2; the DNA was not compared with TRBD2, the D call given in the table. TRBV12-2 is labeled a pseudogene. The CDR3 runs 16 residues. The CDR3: CASRRTSGTNTGELFF. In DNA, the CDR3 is TGTGCAAGTCGCCGGACTAGCGGGACGAACACCGGGGAGCTGTTTTTT.

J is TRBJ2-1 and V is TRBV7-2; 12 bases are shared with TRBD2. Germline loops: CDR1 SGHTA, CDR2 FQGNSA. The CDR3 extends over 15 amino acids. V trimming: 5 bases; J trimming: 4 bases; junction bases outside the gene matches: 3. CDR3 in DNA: TGTGCCAGCAGCCTGACTAGCGGGGGATACAATGAGCAGTTCTTC. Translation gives CASSLTSGGYNEQFF.

CDR3 region: CASTPGGLRPRNEQFF. CDR3 in DNA: TGTGCCAGCACCCCGGGGGGGCTCCGACCCAGGAATGAGCAGTTCTTC. This rearrangement joins TRBV28 to TRBJ2-1, with TRBD2 identical over 8 bases. Germline assignment: CDR1 MDHEN and CDR2 SYDVKM. J lost 7 bases, V lost 7 bases, and 15 bases had no gene match. This CDR3 has 16 amino acids.

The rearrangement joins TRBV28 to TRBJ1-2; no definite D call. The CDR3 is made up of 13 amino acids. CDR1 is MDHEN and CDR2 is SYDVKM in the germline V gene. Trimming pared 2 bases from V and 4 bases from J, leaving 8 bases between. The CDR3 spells CASSLRAPYGYTF. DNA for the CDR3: TGTGCCAGCAGTTTAAGGGCTCCCTATGGCTACACCTTC.

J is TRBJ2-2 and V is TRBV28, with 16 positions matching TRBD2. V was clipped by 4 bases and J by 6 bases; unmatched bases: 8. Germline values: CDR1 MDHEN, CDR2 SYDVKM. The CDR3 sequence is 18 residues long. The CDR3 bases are TGTGCCAGCAGTTCTTCCTGGGGGACTAGCGGGAGGGCCGGGGAGCTGTTTTTT. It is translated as CASSSSWGTSGRAGELFF.

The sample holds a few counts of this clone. The CDR3 bases are TGTGCCAGCAGCACGGGACTAGCGGCATACAATGAGCAGTTCTTC. This translates into CASSTGLAAYNEQFF. The chain couples TRBV9 to TRBJ2-1; 11 bases are shared with TRBD2. The V and J ends lost 4 bases and 4 bases, in that order; junction bases with no gene match: 4. From germline, CDR1 is SGDLS and CDR2 YYNGEE. This CDR3 has 15 residues.

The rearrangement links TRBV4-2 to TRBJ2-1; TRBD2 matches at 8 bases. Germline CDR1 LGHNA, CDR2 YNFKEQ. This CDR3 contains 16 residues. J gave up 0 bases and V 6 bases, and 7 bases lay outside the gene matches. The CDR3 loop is CASSLRGGVSYNEQFF. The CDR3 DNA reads TGTGCCAGCAGTTTACGGGGGGGTGTCTCCTACAATGAGCAGTTCTTC.

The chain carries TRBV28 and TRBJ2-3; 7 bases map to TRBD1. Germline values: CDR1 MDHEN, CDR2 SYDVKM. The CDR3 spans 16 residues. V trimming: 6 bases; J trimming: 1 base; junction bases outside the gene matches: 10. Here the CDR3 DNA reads TGTGCCAGCAGCCCCGACAGGGTAAGGGGCACAGATACGCAGTATTTT. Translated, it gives CASSPDRVRGTDTQYF.

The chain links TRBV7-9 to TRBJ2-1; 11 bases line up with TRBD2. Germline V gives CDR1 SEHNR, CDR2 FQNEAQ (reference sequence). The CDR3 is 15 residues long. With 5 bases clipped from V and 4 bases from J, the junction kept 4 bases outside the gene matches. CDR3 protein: CASSPIAGGYNEQFF. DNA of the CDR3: TGTGCCAGCAGCCCGATAGCGGGAGGGTACAATGAGCAGTTCTTC.

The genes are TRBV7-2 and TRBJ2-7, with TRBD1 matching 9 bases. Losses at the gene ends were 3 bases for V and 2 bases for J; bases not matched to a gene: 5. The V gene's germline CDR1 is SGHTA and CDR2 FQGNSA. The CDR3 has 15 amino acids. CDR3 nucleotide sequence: TGTGCCAGCAGCTTGGGCGGGACAGGGACCTACGAGCAGTACTTC. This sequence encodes CASSLGGTGTYEQYF.

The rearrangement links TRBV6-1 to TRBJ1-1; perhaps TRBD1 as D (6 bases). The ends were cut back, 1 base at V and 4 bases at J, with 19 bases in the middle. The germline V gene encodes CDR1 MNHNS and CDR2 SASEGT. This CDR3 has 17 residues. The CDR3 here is CASSEVFGGLGITEAFF. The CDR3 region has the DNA TGTGCCAGCAGTGAAGTGTTTGGGGGGCTGGGGATCACTGAAGCTTTCTTT.

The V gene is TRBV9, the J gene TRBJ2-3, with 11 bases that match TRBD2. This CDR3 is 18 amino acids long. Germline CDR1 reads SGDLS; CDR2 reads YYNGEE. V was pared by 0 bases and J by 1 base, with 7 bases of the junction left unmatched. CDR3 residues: CASSVGASGGIRTDTQYF. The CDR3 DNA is TGTGCCAGCAGCGTAGGGGCTAGCGGGGGGATCCGCACAGATACGCAGTATTTT.

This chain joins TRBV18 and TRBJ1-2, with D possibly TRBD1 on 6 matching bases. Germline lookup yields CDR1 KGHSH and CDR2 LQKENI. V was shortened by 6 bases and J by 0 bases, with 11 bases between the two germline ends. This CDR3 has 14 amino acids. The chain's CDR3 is CASSEGETNYGYTF. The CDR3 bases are TGTGCCAGCTCTGAGGGGGAAACTAACTATGGCTACACCTTC. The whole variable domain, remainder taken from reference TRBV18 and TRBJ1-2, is NAGVMQNPRHLVRRRGQEARLRCSPMKGHSHVYWYRQLPEEGLKFMVYLQKENIIDESGMPKERFSAEFPKEGPSILRIQQVVRGDSAAYFCASSEGETNYGYTFGSGTRLTVV.

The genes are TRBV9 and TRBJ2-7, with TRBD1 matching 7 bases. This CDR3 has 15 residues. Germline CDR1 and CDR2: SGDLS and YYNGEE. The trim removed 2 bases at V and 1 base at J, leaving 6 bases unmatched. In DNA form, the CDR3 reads TGTGCCAGCAGCGTGTCACCGGGACAGTCCTACGAGCAGTACTTC. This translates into CASSVSPGQSYEQYF.

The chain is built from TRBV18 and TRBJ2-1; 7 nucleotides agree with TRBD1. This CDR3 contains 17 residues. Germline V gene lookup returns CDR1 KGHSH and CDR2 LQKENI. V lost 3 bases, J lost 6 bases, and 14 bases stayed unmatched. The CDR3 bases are TGTGCCAGCTCACCCCCTCCGACAGGGCGGTGGGCCAATGAGCAGTTCTTC. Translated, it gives CASSPPPTGRWANEQFF.

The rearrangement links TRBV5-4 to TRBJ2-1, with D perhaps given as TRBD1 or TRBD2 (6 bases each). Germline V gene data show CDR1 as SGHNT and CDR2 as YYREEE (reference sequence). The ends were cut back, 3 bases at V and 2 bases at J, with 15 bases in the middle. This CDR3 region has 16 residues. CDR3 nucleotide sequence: TGTGCCAGCAGCTCGGTCGGGGGCGGCACCTACAATGAGCAGTTCTTC. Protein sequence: CASSSVGGGTYNEQFF.

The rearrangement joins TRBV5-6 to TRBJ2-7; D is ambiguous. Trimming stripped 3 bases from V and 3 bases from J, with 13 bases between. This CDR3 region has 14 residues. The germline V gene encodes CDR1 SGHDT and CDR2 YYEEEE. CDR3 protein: CASSSSPTDYEQYF. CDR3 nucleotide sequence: TGTGCCAGCAGCTCGTCTCCAACCGACTACGAGCAGTACTTC.

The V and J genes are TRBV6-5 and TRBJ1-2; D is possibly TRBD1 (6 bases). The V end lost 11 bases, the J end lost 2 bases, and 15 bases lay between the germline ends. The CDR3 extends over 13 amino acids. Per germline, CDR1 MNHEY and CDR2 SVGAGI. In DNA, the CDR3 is TGTGCCTCACGAGGGGGGCAGAACTATGGCTACACCTTC. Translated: CASRGGQNYGYTF.

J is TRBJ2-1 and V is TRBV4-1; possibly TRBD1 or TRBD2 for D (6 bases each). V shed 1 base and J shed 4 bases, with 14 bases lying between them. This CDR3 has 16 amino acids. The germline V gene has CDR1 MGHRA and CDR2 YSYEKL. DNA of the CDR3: TGCGCCAGCAGCCAAGTCCCGGGGGCGCTTTACAATGAGCAGTTCTTC. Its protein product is CASSQVPGALYNEQFF.

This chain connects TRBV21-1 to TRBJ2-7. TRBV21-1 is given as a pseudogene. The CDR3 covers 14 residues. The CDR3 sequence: CASSKVGVALEQYF. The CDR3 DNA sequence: TGTGCCAGCAGCAAAGTGGGGGTCGCCCTCGAGCAGTACTTC.

This CDR3 reads CSVVTSGGSYNEQFF. As DNA, the CDR3 is TGCAGCGTTGTAACTAGCGGGGGGTCTTACAATGAGCAGTTCTTC. The chain has TRBV29-1 and TRBJ2-1; 12 nucleotides align to TRBD2. This CDR3 has 15 residues. V was pared by 4 bases and J by 4 bases, with 5 bases of the junction left unmatched. Germline CDR1 reads SQVTM; CDR2 reads ANQGSEA.

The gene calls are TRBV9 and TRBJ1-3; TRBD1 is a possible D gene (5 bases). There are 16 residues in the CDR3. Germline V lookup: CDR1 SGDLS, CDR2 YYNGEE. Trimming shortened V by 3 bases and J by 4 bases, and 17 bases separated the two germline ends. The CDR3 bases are TGTGCCAGCAGCGGCGGGGCTACCACCCCCGGAAACACCATATATTTT. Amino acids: CASSGGATTPGNTIYF.

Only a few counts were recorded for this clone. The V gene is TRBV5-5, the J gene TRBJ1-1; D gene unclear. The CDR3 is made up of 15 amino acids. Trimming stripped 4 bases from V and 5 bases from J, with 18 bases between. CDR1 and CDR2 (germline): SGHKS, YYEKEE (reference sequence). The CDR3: CASSDGRGFITEAFF. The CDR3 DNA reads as TGTGCCAGCAGCGACGGACGGGGTTTTATAACTGAAGCTTTCTTT.

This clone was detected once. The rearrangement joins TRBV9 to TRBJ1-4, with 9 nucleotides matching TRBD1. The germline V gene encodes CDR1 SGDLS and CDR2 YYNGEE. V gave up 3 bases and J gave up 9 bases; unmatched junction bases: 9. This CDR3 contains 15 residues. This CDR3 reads CASSARQGGFQKLFF. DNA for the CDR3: TGTGCCAGCAGCGCCAGACAGGGGGGATTTCAAAAACTGTTTTTT.

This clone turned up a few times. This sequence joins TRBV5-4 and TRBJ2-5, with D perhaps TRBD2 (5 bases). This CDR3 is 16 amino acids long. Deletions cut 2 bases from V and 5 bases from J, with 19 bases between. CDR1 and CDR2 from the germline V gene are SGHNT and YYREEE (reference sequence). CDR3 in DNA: TGTGCCAGCAGCTTATCGTCGGACTGGCCCATGGAGACCCAGTACTTC. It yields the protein CASSLSSDWPMETQYF.